This T cell receptor (beta chain) was captured by sequencing in a study of OX40 agonist ivuxolimab in advanced cancers. Overall study context: Earlier treatment with anti-PD-1, anti-PD-L1 or anti-CTLA-4 was permitted, and 35% to 45% had received some. Three patients got partial responses; one had hepatocellular carcinoma and two had cutaneous melanoma.

This clone was seen a single time. Its antigen remains unidentified. Overall study results and limits: There were also nonresponders showing low normalized T-cell clonal expansion.

The assay was immunoSEQ multiplex PCR, and TCRdb's table has in-frame clones only and misses some. The table has over 75,000 clones, 92% seen once; the top ten hold about 1.1%. The starting material was CD4+ or CD8+ T cells sorted from blood, obtained in a trial of the OX40 agonist ivuxolimab. This receptor was taken from an adult with an advanced solid tumor such as melanoma, head and neck, liver or kidney cancer.

In DNA form, the CDR3 reads TGTGCCAGCAGCCCCCGAGGGGTAGTGTCCTACGAGCAGTACTTC. It encodes CASSPRGVVSYEQYF. V and J are TRBV27 and TRBJ2-7; possibly TRBD1 or TRBD2 for D (5 bases each). Germline-derived CDR1 and CDR2 are MNHEY and SMNVEV (reference sequence). The CDR3 consists of 15 residues. V was cut by 6 bases and J by 1 base, with 16 bases left in between.